What follows are 13 T cell receptor beta chains derived from one specimen sequenced in a study of blood T cell repertoires in COVID-19. TCRdb's table, derived via immunoSEQ multiplex PCR, lists solely in-frame clones and lacks some. This table holds roughly 240,000 clones, 88% found once. Sample: PBMCs or T cells enriched from blood (not recorded which). These receptors came from a middle-aged woman with acute COVID-19.

This rearrangement joins TRBV11-2 to TRBJ2-7; D is perhaps TRBD2 (5 bases). Trimming stripped 4 bases from V and 1 base from J, with 14 bases between. Germline V lookup: CDR1 SGHAT, CDR2 FQNNGV. The length of the CDR3 is 15 residues. The CDR3 DNA sequence: TGTGCCAGCAGCTCCCCCGGGAAACCATCCTACGAGCAGTACTTC. Amino acids: CASSSPGKPSYEQYF.

This rearrangement joins TRBV10-3 to TRBJ1-3; D is uncertain. There are 13 residues in the CDR3. V was clipped by 5 bases and J by 0 bases, with 5 bases between them. CDR1 is ENHRY and CDR2 is SYGVKD in the germline V gene. CDR3 coding DNA: TGTGCCATCAGTTTCAGCTCTGGAAACACCATATATTTT. Protein: CAISFSSGNTIYF.

CDR3 sequence reads: CASSEPTGGYLRPQHF. Written as DNA, the CDR3 is TGTGCCAGCAGTGAACCGACAGGGGGCTACCTTCGGCCCCAGCATTTT. The chain employs TRBV25-1 and TRBJ1-5; 10 nucleotides match TRBD1. There are 16 residues in the CDR3. Looked up from germline, CDR1 is MGHDK and CDR2 is SYGVNS. The trim removed 2 bases at V and 9 bases at J, leaving 10 bases unmatched.

This clone came up once. The chain's CDR3 is CAISESTGIHGYTF. The CDR3 DNA reads as TGTGCCATCAGTGAGTCGACAGGGATACATGGCTACACCTTC. V gene TRBV10-3 combines with J gene TRBJ1-2; 7 bases match TRBD1. Germline lookup yields CDR1 ENHRY and CDR2 SYGVKD. The CDR3 spans 14 residues. Germline trimming cut 0 bases from V and 6 bases from J; bases unmatched to any gene: 4.

About this clone: One junction end disagrees with the germline gene, perhaps due to a read error. V gene TRBV15 combines with J gene TRBJ2-5; 8 positions agree with TRBD2. Looked up from germline, CDR1 is LNHNV and CDR2 is YYDKDF (reference sequence). The length of the CDR3 is 14 residues. The CDR3 sequence: CATSSQLAEEPQYF. CDR3 nucleotide sequence: TGTGCCACCAGCAGCCAACTAGCGGAAGAGCCCCAGTACTTC.

The chain employs TRBV19 and TRBJ1-1; TRBD1 agrees at 7 bases. The germline V gene encodes CDR1 LNHDA and CDR2 SQIVND (reference sequence). V was pared by 6 bases and J by 0 bases, with 4 bases of the junction left unmatched. The CDR3 has 14 amino acids. CDR3 region: CASRPTGMNTEAFF. The CDR3 DNA follows: TGTGCCAGTAGGCCGACAGGGATGAACACTGAAGCTTTCTTT.

The chain combines TRBV30 with TRBJ1-5; TRBD1 might be the D (6 bases). Deletions cut 6 bases from V and 2 bases from J, with 17 bases between. Germline loops: CDR1 GTSNPN, CDR2 SVGIG (reference sequence). The length of the CDR3 is 15 residues. The CDR3 sequence is CACTYGGAGNQPQHF. DNA for the CDR3: TGTGCCTGTACGTATGGGGGCGCGGGCAATCAGCCCCAGCATTTT. Full variable domain (rest looked up from reference TRBV30 and TRBJ1-5): SQTIHQWPATLVQPVGSPLSLECTVEGTSNPNLYWYRQAAGRGLQLLFYSVGIGQISSEVPQNLSASRPQDRQFILSSKKLLLSDSGFYLCACTYGGAGNQPQHFGDGTRLSIL.

The rearrangement links TRBV19 to TRBJ1-5; maybe TRBD1 (6 bases). The CDR3 is 16 amino acids. Trimming took off 4 bases at V and 1 base at J, with 14 bases between the two ends. Germline V lookup: CDR1 LNHDA, CDR2 SQIVND (reference sequence). CDR3 sequence (DNA): TGTGCCAGTAGTAATACAGGGATGAGGAGCAATCAGCCCCAGCATTTT. The encoded protein is CASSNTGMRSNQPQHF.

This rearrangement joins TRBV6-5 to TRBJ1-6, with 7 bases matching TRBD1. The CDR3 is made up of 15 amino acids. Germline CDR1 reads MNHEY; CDR2 reads SVGAGI. V trimming: 4 bases; J trimming: 7 bases; junction bases outside the gene matches: 7. CDR3 sequence reads: CASSSRGRKNSPLHF. CDR3 in DNA: TGTGCCAGCAGTTCGAGGGGGCGAAAAAATTCACCCCTCCACTTT.

This chain connects TRBV6-5 to TRBJ2-7; 9 positions agree with TRBD1. J gave up 4 bases and V 4 bases, and 11 bases lay outside the gene matches. From germline, CDR1 is MNHEY and CDR2 SVGAGI. The CDR3 has 16 residues. This CDR3 is CASSFWDRAEGYEQYV. CDR3 coding DNA: TGTGCCAGCAGTTTCTGGGACAGGGCAGAGGGGTACGAGCAGTACGTC.

On this clone itself: Different DNA sequences within this sample yield the same CDR3. V gene TRBV4-1 combines with J gene TRBJ1-1, with D perhaps TRBD1 (6 bases). The V and J ends lost 1 base and 5 bases respectively, with 8 bases between them. The CDR3 is 13 residues long. The germline V gene encodes CDR1 MGHRA and CDR2 YSYEKL. The CDR3 spells CASSQAGDTEAFF. In DNA form, the CDR3 reads TGCGCCAGCAGCCAAGCAGGGGATACTGAAGCTTTCTTT.

This sequence joins TRBV7-2 and TRBJ1-3; TRBD1 aligns across 9 bases. The CDR3 length is 15 residues. Germline lookup yields CDR1 SGHTA and CDR2 FQGNSA. With V trimmed by 5 bases and J by 4 bases, 6 bases remained unmatched. CDR3 residues: CASSPETGGGNTIYF. Written as DNA, the CDR3 is TGTGCCAGCAGCCCAGAAACAGGGGGCGGAAACACCATATATTTT.

The table lists this clone with a count of one. The genes are TRBV10-3 and TRBJ2-2, with D perhaps matching TRBD2 (6 bases). CDR3 size: 13 residues. Germline V gene sequence: CDR1 ENHRY, CDR2 SYGVKD. The CDR3 DNA reads TGTGCGGGGAGGCCAACGGACACCGGGGAGCTGTTTTTT. This encodes CAGRPTDTGELFF.